The clone carrying this T cell receptor beta chain appeared a single time. The CDR3 has 17 amino acids. The J segment lost 2 bases and the V segment lost 5 bases, leaving 13 bases of the junction unmatched. Looked up from germline, CDR1 is LNHNV and CDR2 is YYDKDF (reference sequence). Random hexamers were used to reverse transcribe about 0.45 to 1 ug of RNA. Amplification of TCR beta CDR3 spanned 54 Vbeta and 13 Jbeta via immunoSEQ multiplex PCR. Each CDR3 protein gets one entry after TCRdb re-called the immunoSEQ multiplex PCR reads with MiXCR. The table records about 300,000 distinct CDR3 sequences, approximately 90% of them present only once. The CD8+ and CD4+ T cells were negatively isolated, with the TEMRA cells enriched by FACS. This record comes from a study of CD8 T cells in Susac syndrome.

Sequencing was performed on CD8+ T cells from PBMCs. The chain couples TRBV15 to TRBJ2-7; the match to TRBD1 covers 9 bases. The clonotype comes from a human donor with multiple sclerosis. This CDR3 is CATSQDYRDRVTYEQYF. DNA for the CDR3: TGTGCCACCAGCCAAGACTACCGGGACAGGGTAACCTACGAGCAGTACTTC. The full variable domain, rest sourced from reference TRBV15 and TRBJ2-7, is DAMVIQNPRYQVTQFGKPVTLSCSQTLNHNVMYWYQQKSSQAPKLLFHYYDKDFNNEADTPDNFQSRRPNTSFCFLDIRSPGLGDTAMYLCATSQDYRDRVTYEQYFGPGTRLTVT.